This T cell receptor (beta chain) originates from a study of blood T cell repertoires in COVID-19 (dated by TCRdb to the early 2020s). General notes on the study: Collaborator samples came from the United States, Italy and Spain and covered acute and convalescent phases of COVID-19. The prospective study material was composed of cDNA or gDNA derived from T cells, B-cell-depleted T cells, or PBMCs. Deeply sampled blood TCRbeta repertoires from subjects exposed to, actively infected with, or recovered from COVID-19 were included in the dataset. The repertoires were made available in a free public database intended to serve as a resource for research on the immune response to SARS-CoV-2. The samples were drawn from two sources: the first 160 participants of the ongoing ImmuneRACE study, and 1,200 or so subjects contributed by 6 global collaborators. A de-identified subject ID, COVID-19 status, age in years and sex were almost always included in the sample metadata. HLA class I and class II types, where available, came from metadata supplied by the sample provider rather than from assay-based typing. What the study reported, not specific to this receptor: How much clinical and demographic metadata was included differed by source and by participant, and the metadata was provided uncurated.

Notes on this clone: It lacks a known antigen. Qualities for individual bases were not recorded, and no much larger clone is one base off.

Participants in the prospective study were enrolled through a virtual design, were aged 18 to 89 years, and lived in roughly 25 United States geographic areas. To assign participants to cohorts, the prospective study relied on clinical history that participants themselves reported in a screening survey and a study questionnaire. Exposed participants had been in contact, within 2 weeks of entering the study, with a person who had a PCR-confirmed or clinician-diagnosed case of COVID-19. Mobile phlebotomists in the prospective study collected whole blood, serum and a nasopharyngeal or oropharyngeal swab from every participant. Participants in the prospective study had the option to provide additional blood draws and questionnaires over a 2-month period. Before DNA extraction, prospective study blood samples were shipped either frozen or at room temperature. The junction shows trimming of 3 bases on V and 5 bases on J, plus 8 bases between the germline ends. The CDR1 and CDR2 encoded by the germline V gene are SGDLS and YYNGEE. Reading from cysteine to phenylalanine, the CDR3 counts 12 amino acids. Solely the CDR3 DNA is kept, with 36 bases framed from the first base.

The immunoSEQ Assay, a bias-controlled multiplex PCR, was used to amplify TCRbeta CDR3 regions from genomic DNA. The published analysis was carried out like this. Within the assay, amplification of reference gene primers was used to estimate how many nucleated cells each sample contained. To quantify the absolute abundance of each unique TCRbeta CDR3 rearrangement, sequence reads were collapsed and filtered. For each sample, productive Simpson clonality was calculated as the square root of Simpson's diversity index across productive rearrangements. This is the immuneACCESS table as TCRdb keeps it, with only in-frame sequences that have V and J called. A part of the clones is gone; compared with another copy, unresolved V genes explain less than half, and the rest is unexplained. D and trimming were read from the DNA, whereas the V and J calls and clone size are those reported in that table. The sample includes 200,000 or so clones, with around 82% observed a single time. The top ten clones comprise about 4.8% of the sample.

The source is a woman aged 45-65 years who had been exposed to COVID-19. The V and J genes are TRBV9 and TRBJ1-2; TRBD1 is perhaps the D gene, given 6 matching bases. Specimen: PBMCs or T cells enriched from blood (not recorded which). The bases read TGTGCCAGCAGCGGTGGACAGTATGGCTACACCTTC. It translates as CASSGGQYGYTF. Full variable domain (CDR3 extended with the reference TRBV9 and TRBJ1-2 proteins): DSGVTQTPKHLITATGQRVTLRCSPRSGDLSVYWYQQSLDQGLQFLIQYYNGEERAKGNILERFSAQQFPDLHSELNLSSLELGDSALYFCASSGGQYGYTFGSGTRLTVV.